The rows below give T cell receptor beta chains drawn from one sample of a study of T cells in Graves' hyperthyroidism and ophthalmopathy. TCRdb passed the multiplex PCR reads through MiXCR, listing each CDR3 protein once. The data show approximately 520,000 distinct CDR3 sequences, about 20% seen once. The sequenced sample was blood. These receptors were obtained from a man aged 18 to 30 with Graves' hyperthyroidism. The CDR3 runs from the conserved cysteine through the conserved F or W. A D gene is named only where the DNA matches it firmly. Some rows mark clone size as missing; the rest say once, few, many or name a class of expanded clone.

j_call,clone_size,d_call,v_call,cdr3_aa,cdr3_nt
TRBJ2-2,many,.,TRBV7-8,CASSPGRGRNTGELFF,TGTGCCAGCAGCCCCGGTCGTGGGAGGAACACCGGGGAGCTGTTTTTT
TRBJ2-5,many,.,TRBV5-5,CASSPGPQEETQYF,TGTGCCAGCAGCCCAGGACCGCAGGAAGAGACCCAGTACTTC
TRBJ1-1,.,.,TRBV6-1,CASSDVDTRGPEAFF,TGTGCCAGCAGTGATGTAGACACCCGAGGACCTGAAGCTTTCTTT
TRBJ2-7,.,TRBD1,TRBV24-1,CATSDPTGDPYEQYF,TGTGCCACCAGTGACCCTACAGGGGACCCCTACGAGCAGTACTTC
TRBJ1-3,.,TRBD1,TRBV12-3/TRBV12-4,CASSLRTGWGNTIYF,TGTGCCAGCAGTTTAAGGACAGGGTGGGGAAACACCATATATTTT
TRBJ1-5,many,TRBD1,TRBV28,CASSSGQGTDQPQHF,TGTGCCAGCAGTTCGGGACAGGGGACTGATCAGCCCCAGCATTTT
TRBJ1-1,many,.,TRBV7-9,CASSLVGAPTEAFF,TGTGCCAGCAGCTTAGTGGGGGCGCCTACTGAAGCTTTCTTT
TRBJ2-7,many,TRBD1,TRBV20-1,CSARTGTGIEQYF,TGCAGTGCTAGGACCGGGACAGGGATCGAGCAGTACTTC
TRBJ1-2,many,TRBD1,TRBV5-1,CASSLAGQPAKYGYTF,TGCGCCAGCAGCTTGGCGGGACAGCCTGCAAAATATGGCTACACCTTC
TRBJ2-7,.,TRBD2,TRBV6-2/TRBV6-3,CASTRSGRGSYEQYF,TGTGCCAGCACCCGAAGCGGGAGAGGGTCCTACGAGCAGTACTTC
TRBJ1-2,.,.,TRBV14,CASSHSRGGLPNGYTF,TGTGCCAGCAGCCATAGCCGGGGGGGGCTCCCTAACGGCTACACCTTC
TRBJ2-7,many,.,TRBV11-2,CASSPIFPGTYEQYF,TGTGCCAGCAGCCCTATTTTTCCAGGGACCTACGAGCAGTACTTC
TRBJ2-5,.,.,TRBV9,CASSVGLQRFDETQYF,TGTGCCAGCAGCGTAGGGCTTCAACGGTTTGACGAGACCCAGTACTTC
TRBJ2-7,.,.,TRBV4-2,CASSQVRGGSYEQYF,TGTGCCAGCAGCCAAGTAAGGGGCGGCTCCTACGAGCAGTACTTC
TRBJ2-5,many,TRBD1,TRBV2,CASATGGLETQYF,TGTGCCAGCGCAACAGGGGGACTAGAGACCCAGTACTTC
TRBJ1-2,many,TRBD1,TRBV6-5,CASSYGDRGMGGYTF,TGTGCCAGCAGTTACGGGGACAGGGGTATGGGCGGCTACACCTTC
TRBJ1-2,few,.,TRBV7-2,CASSPRRGYGYTF,TGTGCCAGCAGCCCCCGGAGGGGTTATGGCTACACCTTC
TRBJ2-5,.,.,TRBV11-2,CASSRFVETQYF,TGTGCCAGCAGCCGTTTTGTAGAGACCCAGTACTTC
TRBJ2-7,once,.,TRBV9,CASSVGGGGEQYF,TGTGCCAGCAGCGTAGGTGGGGGCGGGGAGCAGTACTTC
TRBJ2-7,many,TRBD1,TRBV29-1,CSVGSGTVSSYEQYF,TGCAGCGTTGGCTCCGGGACAGTGAGCTCCTACGAGCAGTACTTC
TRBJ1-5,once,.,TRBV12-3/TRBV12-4,CASTFASNQPQHF,TGTGCCAGCACCTTTGCGAGCAATCAGCCCCAGCATTTT
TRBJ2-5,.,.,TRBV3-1,CASSPEGLVAYVGETQYF,TGTGCCAGCAGCCCTGAGGGTCTAGTGGCTTACGTTGGAGAGACCCAGTACTTC
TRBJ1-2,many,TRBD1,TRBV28,CASRSGQGESNYGYTF,TGTGCCAGCAGATCAGGACAGGGGGAATCTAACTATGGCTACACCTTC
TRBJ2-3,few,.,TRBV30,CAWQGVGTDTQYF,TGTGCCTGGCAAGGGGTTGGGACAGATACGCAGTATTTT
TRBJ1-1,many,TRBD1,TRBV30,CAWSSGQGNTEAFF,TGTGCCTGGAGCTCGGGACAGGGGAACACTGAAGCTTTCTTT
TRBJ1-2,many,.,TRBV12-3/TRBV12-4,CASSFQGPYGYTF,TGTGCCAGCAGTTTCCAGGGACCCTATGGCTACACCTTC
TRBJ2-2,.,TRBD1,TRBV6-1,CASSPGTGNENTGELFF,TGTGCCAGCAGTCCCGGGACAGGGAATGAGAACACCGGGGAGCTGTTTTTT
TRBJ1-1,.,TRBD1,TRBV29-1,CSVHRGLNTEAFF,TGCAGCGTTCACAGGGGGTTGAACACTGAAGCTTTCTTT
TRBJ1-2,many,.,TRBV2,CASSGGRPNYGYTF,TGTGCCAGCAGTGGGGGGAGGCCAAACTATGGCTACACCTTC
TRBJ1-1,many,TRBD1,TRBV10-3,CAISGTGRGSRDTEAFF,TGTGCCATCAGTGGGACAGGGCGGGGCAGTAGGGACACTGAAGCTTTCTTT
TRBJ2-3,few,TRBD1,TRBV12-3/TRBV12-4,CASSSTGVDTQYF,TGTGCCAGCAGCTCTACAGGGGTAGATACGCAGTATTTT
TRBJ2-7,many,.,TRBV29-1,CSVVNAISYEQYF,TGCAGCGTTGTGAACGCAATCTCCTACGAGCAGTACTTC
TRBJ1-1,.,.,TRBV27,CASSQQGAIRAFF,TGTGCCAGCAGTCAACAGGGCGCCATCAGGGCTTTCTTT
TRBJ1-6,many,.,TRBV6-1,CASSEGLDRGVYNSPLHF,TGTGCCAGCAGTGAAGGCCTAGACAGAGGGGTCTATAATTCACCCCTCCACTTT
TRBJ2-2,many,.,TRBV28,CASTANTGELSF,TGTGCCAGCACAGCGAACACCGGGGAGCTGTCTTTT
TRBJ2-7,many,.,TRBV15,CATSRVGGTYEQYF,TGTGCCACCAGCAGAGTAGGCGGGACCTACGAGCAGTACTTC
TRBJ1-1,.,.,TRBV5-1,CASSYGTSGTEAFF,TGCGCCAGCAGCTACGGAACTAGCGGCACTGAAGCTTTCTTT
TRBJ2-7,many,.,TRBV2,CASSDATIYEQYF,TGTGCCAGCAGTGACGCGACAATCTACGAGCAGTACTTC
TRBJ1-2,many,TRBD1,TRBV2,CASTSLGQGGHGYTF,TGTGCCAGCACTTCCCTGGGACAGGGAGGGCATGGCTACACCTTC
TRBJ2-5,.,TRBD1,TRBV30,CAWSPTTRGMGTQYF,TGTGCCTGGAGTCCCACCACCAGGGGGATGGGGACCCAGTACTTC